This TCR beta chain was sequenced for a study of technical replicates of blood from several donors. Clones were sequenced by immunoSEQ multiplex PCR, and TCRdb holds only the in-frame ones, with some missing. The sample comprises about 82,000 clones, roughly 95% of which are singletons, and 0.3% to 0.45% rests with the top ten. Sample: T cells isolated from PBMCs. The receptor was isolated from a human donor in good health.

Here the CDR3 DNA reads TGTGCCAGCAGTGGGGGGGGCAGGAGCTCCTACGAGCAGTACTTC. Protein sequence: CASSGGGRSSYEQYF. This chain joins TRBV6-1 and TRBJ2-7; D may be TRBD2 (7 bases). Trimming cost V 4 bases and J 0 bases, with 13 bases left between them. This CDR3 region has 15 residues. The germline CDR1 and CDR2 sequences are MNHNS and SASEGT.